In this sample, the clone carrying this TCR beta chain turned up a few times. The antigen is undetermined. These data are taken from a study of T cells in Graves' hyperthyroidism and ophthalmopathy. V lost 8 bases, J lost 0 bases, and 17 bases lay in between. There are 16 residues in the CDR3. Per germline, CDR1 MGHRA and CDR2 YSYEKL. Notes on the study in general: Most thyroid clonotypes with frequency above 0.001 were detected in blood.

There were TCR beta CDR3 regions amplified from RNA transcripts. When the TCR CDR3 underwent first-round RT-PCR, the HTBI primer set was used. One entry per CDR3 protein, called by TCRdb with MiXCR from the multiplex PCR reads. Among around 600,000 distinct CDR3 sequences listed, over 12% were seen once. The genes are TRBV4-1 and TRBJ1-3; D gene unclear. The TCR was taken from a woman aged 18 to 35 with Graves' ophthalmopathy. Sequenced material: blood. This CDR3 is CASRALFGRSGNTIYF. The DNA for the CDR3 is TGCGCCAGCCGGGCCTTATTTGGTCGCTCTGGAAACACCATATATTTT.